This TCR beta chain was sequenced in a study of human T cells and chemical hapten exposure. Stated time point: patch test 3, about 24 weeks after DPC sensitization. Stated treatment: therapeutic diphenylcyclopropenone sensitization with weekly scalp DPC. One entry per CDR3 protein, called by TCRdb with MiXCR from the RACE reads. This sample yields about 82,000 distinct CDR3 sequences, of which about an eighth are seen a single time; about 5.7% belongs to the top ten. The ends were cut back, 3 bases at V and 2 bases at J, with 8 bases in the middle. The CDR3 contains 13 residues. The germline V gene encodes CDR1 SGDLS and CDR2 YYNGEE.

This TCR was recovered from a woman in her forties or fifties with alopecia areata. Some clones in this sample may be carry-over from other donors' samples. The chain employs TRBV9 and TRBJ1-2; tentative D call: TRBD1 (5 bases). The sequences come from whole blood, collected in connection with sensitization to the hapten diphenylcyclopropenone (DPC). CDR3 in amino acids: CASSARQNYGYTF. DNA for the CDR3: TGTGCCAGCAGCGCGCGACAGAACTATGGCTACACCTTC.